The 23 T cell receptor beta chains below were found in one sample sequenced in a study of blood T cell repertoires in COVID-19. Here immunoSEQ multiplex PCR was the method, and the copy in TCRdb shows in-frame clones only, minus some. The sample lists 250,000 to 350,000 clones; approximately 90% were seen once. The sequencing sample was made of peripheral blood. These receptors originate from a woman aged 45-65 years who had recovered from COVID-19.

The genes are TRBV28 and TRBJ2-1; 7 bases line up with TRBD2. The CDR3 is made up of 17 amino acids. Germline V lookup: CDR1 MDHEN, CDR2 SYDVKM. After removal of 7 bases from V and 4 bases from J, the junction contained 16 bases not matched to a gene. This chain's CDR3 is CASMGGNLVTSYNEQFF. CDR3 sequence (DNA): TGTGCCAGCATGGGGGGGAATTTAGTAACTAGTTACAATGAGCAGTTCTTC.

At least ten counts were recorded for this clone. The chain recombines TRBV18 with TRBJ1-4, with TRBD1 as a possible D gene (5 bases). This CDR3 has 16 amino acids. Looked up from germline, CDR1 is KGHSH and CDR2 is LQKENI. The V end lost 5 bases, the J end lost 8 bases, and 21 bases lay between the germline ends. The DNA for the CDR3 is TGTGCCAGCTCAGTGAGACAGTCCGATCTCAACGAAAAACTGTTTTTT. This translates into CASSVRQSDLNEKLFF.

The V and J genes are TRBV6-1 and TRBJ2-5; a weak D match, TRBD2 (5 bases). Germline CDR1 reads MNHNS; CDR2 reads SASEGT. The V end lost 1 base, the J end lost 2 bases, and 8 bases lay between the germline ends. The CDR3 extends over 14 amino acids. The DNA of the CDR3 is TGTGCCAGCAGTGAAGGGACTGTACAAGAGACCCAGTACTTC. Its protein product is CASSEGTVQETQYF.

The rearrangement links TRBV5-1 to TRBJ2-3; 7 nucleotides line up with TRBD1. This CDR3 is 14 amino acids long. Trimming took 3 bases from V and 4 from J; bases not matched to a gene: 5. Germline V lookup: CDR1 SGHRS, CDR2 YFSETQ. The CDR3 reads CASSSTGIPDTQYF. The DNA for the CDR3 is TGCGCCAGCAGCTCGACAGGGATCCCAGATACGCAGTATTTT.

This clone was counted only a few times. CDR3 loop: CASSQVLAGGSYNEQFF. Here the CDR3 DNA reads TGCGCCAGCAGCCAAGTACTAGCGGGGGGCTCCTACAATGAGCAGTTCTTC. This chain links TRBV4-1 with TRBJ2-1, with TRBD2 identical over 12 bases. Germline lookup yields CDR1 MGHRA and CDR2 YSYEKL. The CDR3 consists of 17 residues. Trimming cost V 1 base and J 0 bases; bases outside gene matches: 1.

This chain joins TRBV4-1 and TRBJ2-7; 9 bases map to TRBD2. The length of the CDR3 is 18 residues. Germline loops: CDR1 MGHRA, CDR2 YSYEKL. V was pared by 0 bases and J by 1 base, with 10 bases of the junction left unmatched. CDR3 protein: CASSQERASGMYSYEQYF. The DNA for the CDR3 is TGCGCCAGCAGCCAAGAAAGGGCTAGCGGGATGTATTCCTACGAGCAGTACTTC.

This chain joins TRBV4-1 and TRBJ1-1; D remains unclear. There are 14 residues in the CDR3. V lost 4 bases and J lost 1, with 10 bases in between. From germline, CDR1 is MGHRA and CDR2 YSYEKL. CDR3 DNA sequence: TGCGCCAGCAGCCCAGACCCCGGGAACACTGAAGCTTTCTTT. Translating it yields CASSPDPGNTEAFF.

This clone was recorded a few times. J is TRBJ2-3 and V is TRBV4-2, with TRBD1 matching 8 bases. The germline V gene has CDR1 LGHNA and CDR2 YNFKEQ. The CDR3 totals 16 residues. The junction had 8 bases not matched to a gene; V was cut back by 3 bases and J by 3 bases. CDR3 DNA sequence: TGTGCCAGCAGCCATGGAGACAGGGGTTTGACAGATACGCAGTATTTT. Translating gives CASSHGDRGLTDTQYF.

The rearrangement links TRBV4-2 to TRBJ2-7; TRBD2 might be the D (5 bases). Germline CDR1 reads LGHNA; CDR2 reads YNFKEQ. The CDR3 has 14 amino acids. V lost 0 bases and J 4 bases, leaving 10 bases between the germline ends. The CDR3 DNA follows: TGTGCCAGCAGCCAAGATTTAGGCGGGTACGAGCAGTACTTC. This encodes CASSQDLGGYEQYF.

The chain has TRBV6-6 and TRBJ2-7; D might be TRBD2 (5 bases). Trimming shortened V by 0 bases and J by 12 bases, and 15 bases separated the two germline ends. This CDR3 contains 13 residues. Germline CDR1 is MNHNY and CDR2 is SVGAGI (reference sequence). This CDR3 reads CASSYSPQDFPYF. DNA of the CDR3: TGTGCCAGCAGTTACTCGCCCCAGGACTTCCCGTACTTC.

This chain joins TRBV28 and TRBJ2-7, with 7 bases aligning to TRBD2. There are 14 residues in the CDR3. V lost 4 bases and J lost 1; bases outside the gene matches: 4. CDR1 and CDR2 from the germline V gene are MDHEN and SYDVKM. In DNA, the CDR3 is TGTGCCAGCAGTTCGACTAGCCCTTCCTACGAGCAGTACTTC. Encoded protein: CASSSTSPSYEQYF. Filled out from reference TRBV28 and TRBJ2-7, the complete variable domain reads DVKVTQSSRYLVKRTGEKVFLECVQDMDHENMFWYRQDPGLGLRLIYFSYDVKMKEKGDIPEGYSVSREKKERFSLILESASTNQTSMYLCASSSTSPSYEQYFGPGTRLTVT.

Turning to this clone: One end of the junction fails to match germline, which may point to a read error. The rearrangement uses TRBV7-7 and TRBJ2-5; no clear D. The CDR3 spans 14 residues. Germline CDR1 and CDR2: SSHAT and FNYEAQ (reference sequence). The CDR3: CASSPSGSFETQYF. CDR3 DNA sequence: TGTGCTAGCAGCCCTTCGGGTAGCTTTGAGACCCAGTACTTC.

This clone came up many times. This sequence joins TRBV4-3 and TRBJ2-1; TRBD2 matches at 9 bases. The CDR3 runs to 17 residues. Germline trimming cut 2 bases from V and 4 bases from J; bases unmatched to any gene: 9. CDR1 is LGHNA and CDR2 is YSLEER in the germline V gene. Written as DNA, the CDR3 is TGCGCCAGCAGCCAAACTCCCTCTAGCGGGAATTACAATGAGCAGTTCTTC. Protein product: CASSQTPSSGNYNEQFF.

The CDR3: CASSPPAGESGEQYF. In DNA form, the CDR3 reads TGTGCCAGCAGCCCCCCAGCGGGAGAGAGCGGCGAGCAGTACTTC. This chain joins TRBV7-9 and TRBJ2-7; 8 bases align to TRBD2. With 5 bases clipped from V and 6 bases from J, the junction kept 12 bases outside the gene matches. The CDR3 extends over 15 amino acids. The germline V gene encodes CDR1 SEHNR and CDR2 FQNEAQ (reference sequence). The full variable domain, completed using reference TRBV7-9 and TRBJ2-7, is DTGVSQNPRHKITKRGQNVTFRCDPISEHNRLYWYRQTLGQGPEFLTYFQNEAQLEKSRLLSDRFSAERPKGSFSTLEIQRTEQGDSAMYLCASSPPAGESGEQYFGPGTRLTVT.

The chain links TRBV11-2 to TRBJ2-4; D is unclear. CDR3 length equals 14 residues. Trimming stripped 2 bases from V and 9 bases from J, with 14 bases between. Per germline, CDR1 SGHAT and CDR2 FQNNGV. In DNA form, the CDR3 reads TGTGCCAGCAGCTTATCCCTTGCACATGGCATTCAGTACTTC. Translated, it gives CASSLSLAHGIQYF.

This rearrangement joins TRBV5-1 to TRBJ2-7; D is perhaps TRBD2 (6 bases). V shed 7 bases and J shed 5 bases, with 25 bases lying between them. The CDR3 runs 16 residues. Germline-derived CDR1 and CDR2 are SGHRS and YFSETQ. This chain's CDR3 is CASCFSEGLCSDEQYF. The CDR3 coding sequence is TGCGCCAGCTGTTTCTCGGAGGGACTTTGTAGCGACGAGCAGTACTTC. The complete variable domain, with remaining parts taken from reference TRBV5-1 and TRBJ2-7, reads KAGVTQTPRYLIKTRGQQVTLSCSPISGHRSVSWYQQTPGQGLQFLFEYFSETQRNKGNFPGRFSGRQFSNSRSEMNVSTLELGDSALYLCASCFSEGLCSDEQYFGPGTRLTVT.

This chain uses TRBV2 with TRBJ1-5, with 7 nucleotides matching TRBD1. The V segment lost 3 bases and the J segment 7 bases; nucleotides outside the gene matches: 9. This CDR3 comprises 15 residues. The germline V gene encodes CDR1 SNHLY and CDR2 FYNNEI. In DNA form, the CDR3 reads TGTGCCAGCAGTGACGACAGGGTGAGGGGGCAGCCCCAGCATTTT. It codes for CASSDDRVRGQPQHF.

This chain uses TRBV27 with TRBJ2-7; TRBD2 matches at 7 bases. The germline CDR1 and CDR2 sequences are MNHEY and SMNVEV (reference sequence). V shed 5 bases and J 4 bases; nucleotides not matched to a gene: 11. This CDR3 is built from 15 residues. DNA of the CDR3: TGTGCCAGCAGTCCTGATCATTGGGAGGGGTACGAGCAGTACTTC. This gives the protein CASSPDHWEGYEQYF.

CDR3: CASSPSGSSYNEQFF. The CDR3 DNA reads as TGTGCCAGTAGCCCTAGCGGGAGCTCCTACAATGAGCAGTTCTTC. The rearrangement uses TRBV19 and TRBJ2-1; 10 bases agree with TRBD2. Germline CDR1 LNHDA, CDR2 SQIVND (reference sequence). V trimming: 6 bases; J trimming: 0 bases; junction bases outside the gene matches: 2. This CDR3 is built from 15 residues.

The chain employs TRBV7-2 and TRBJ2-7; 8 positions agree with TRBD1. CDR1 SGHTA and CDR2 FQGNSA come from the germline V gene. The CDR3 is 16 residues long. With 6 bases clipped from V and 3 bases from J, the junction kept 13 bases outside the gene matches. CDR3 sequence: CASSTDRDLPSYEQYF. The CDR3 nucleotides read TGTGCCAGCAGTACGGACAGGGACCTACCTAGCTACGAGCAGTACTTC.

The chain joins TRBV27 to TRBJ2-1; a possible D gene is TRBD2 (8 bases). V lost 8 bases and J lost 0, with 23 bases in between. The CDR3 has 18 amino acids. Per germline, CDR1 MNHEY and CDR2 SMNVEV (reference sequence). The CDR3 loop reads CASLTTSGTGDSYNEQFF. The CDR3, as DNA: TGTGCCAGCCTGACTACTAGCGGAACAGGGGACTCCTACAATGAGCAGTTCTTC.

V usage is TRBV7-6 and J usage is TRBJ2-2; no reliable D call. In germline, CDR1 is SGHVS, CDR2 FNYEAQ. CDR3 length: 13 amino acids. The V end was cut by 4 bases, the J end by 1 base, with 4 bases between. The CDR3 DNA reads as TGTGCCAGCAGCTCCGTGAACACCGGGGAGCTGTTTTTT. This encodes CASSSVNTGELFF.

A single count supports this clone. The chain uses TRBV19 and TRBJ1-2; D unclear. V was clipped by 4 bases and J by 7 bases, with 19 bases between them. Germline V gives CDR1 LNHDA, CDR2 SQIVND (reference sequence). The CDR3 runs to 15 residues. CDR3 protein: CASSREPGAFAGYTF. Here the CDR3 DNA reads TGTGCCAGTAGTAGGGAGCCAGGAGCCTTCGCTGGCTACACCTTC.